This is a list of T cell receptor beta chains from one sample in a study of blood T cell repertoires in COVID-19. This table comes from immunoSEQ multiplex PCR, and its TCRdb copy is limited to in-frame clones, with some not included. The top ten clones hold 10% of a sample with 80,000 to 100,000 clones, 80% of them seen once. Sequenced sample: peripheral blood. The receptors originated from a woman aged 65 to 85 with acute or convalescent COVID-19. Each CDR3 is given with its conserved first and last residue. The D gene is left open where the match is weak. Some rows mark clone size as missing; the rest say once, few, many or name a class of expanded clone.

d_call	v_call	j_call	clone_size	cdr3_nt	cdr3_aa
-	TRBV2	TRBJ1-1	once	TGTGCCAGCAGTTCAGGGTCGGCTGAAGCTTTCTTT	CASSSGSAEAFF
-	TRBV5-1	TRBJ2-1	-	TGCGCCAGCAGCTTGGAGCCGTATGAGCAGTTCTTC	CASSLEPYEQFF
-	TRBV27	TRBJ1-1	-	TGTGCCAGCAGTCCACCCGGGGTCAGGGGCACTGAAGCTTTCTTT	CASSPPGVRGTEAFF
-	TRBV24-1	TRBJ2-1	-	TGTGCCGTCTATGGCAGGAACAATGAGCAGTTCTTC	CAVYGRNNEQFF
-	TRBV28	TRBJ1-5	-	TGTGCCTGCTCGGTGGCAGGCCACAATCAGCCCCAGCATTTT	CACSVAGHNQPQHF
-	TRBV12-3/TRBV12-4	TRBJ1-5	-	TGTGCCAGCAGTTTTCTCTCTCAGCCCCAGCATTTT	CASSFLSQPQHF
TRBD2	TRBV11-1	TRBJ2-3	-	TGTGCCAGCAGCTTTGGATGGGGAGGGCCGGATACGCAGTATTTT	CASSFGWGGPDTQYF
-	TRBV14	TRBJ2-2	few	TGTGCCAGCAGCCAAGATCTCGTAGCCGGGGAGCTGTTTTTT	CASSQDLVAGELFF
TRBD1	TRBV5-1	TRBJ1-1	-	TGCGCCAGCCAACTAGTACAGGGGTCATACACTGAAGCTTTCTTT	CASQLVQGSYTEAFF
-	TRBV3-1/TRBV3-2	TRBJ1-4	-	TGTGCCAGCAGCCAAGGGGGGCTCGGAGAAAAACTGTTTTTT	CASSQGGLGEKLFF
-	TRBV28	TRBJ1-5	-	TGTGCCAGCGGTATCTCAGGACAGCTCAATCAGCCCCAGCATTTT	CASGISGQLNQPQHF
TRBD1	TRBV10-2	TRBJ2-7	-	TGCGCCAGCTCACGCTCCGGGACAGGGAACTTTGGGTACGAGCAGTACTTC	CASSRSGTGNFGYEQYF
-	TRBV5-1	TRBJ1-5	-	TGCGCCAGCAGTCCCGCGAGCAATCAGCCCCAGCATTTT	CASSPASNQPQHF
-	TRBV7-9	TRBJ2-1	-	TGTGCCAGCAGCTCACTAAGCGGATACTCCTACAATGAGCAGTTCTTC	CASSSLSGYSYNEQFF
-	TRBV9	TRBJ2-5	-	TGTGCCAGCAGCGTGACTAGTGGCCAAGAGACCCAGTACTTC	CASSVTSGQETQYF
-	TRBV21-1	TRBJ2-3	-	TGTGCCAGCAGCAAAGAGGGGACTAGAGGTTTAGATACGCAGTATTTT	CASSKEGTRGLDTQYF
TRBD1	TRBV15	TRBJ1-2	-	TGTGCCACCAGCAATAAGGGACAGGGGGCAAGACCCACAAGGGGCTACACCTTC	CATSNKGQGARPTRGYTF
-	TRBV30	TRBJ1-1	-	TGTGCCTGGAGTGTTCCGACAGTGAGCTCCGAAGCTTTCTTT	CAWSVPTVSSEAFF
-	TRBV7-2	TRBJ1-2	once	TGTGCCAGCTCAAGGGCCCCTGATAGGAGGGGCTACACCTTC	CASSRAPDRRGYTF
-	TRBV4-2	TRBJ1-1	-	TGTGCCAGCAGCCAAGACGGGAAATCGAAGGCCATGAACACTGAAGCTTTCTTT	CASSQDGKSKAMNTEAFF
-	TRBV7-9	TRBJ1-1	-	TGTGCCAGCAGCCAAGGGGCAGGGCCTGGGAAAGCTTTCTTT	CASSQGAGPGKAFF